A single sample gave rise to the 2 T cell receptor beta chains below, sequenced in a study of blood T cell repertoires in COVID-19. Sequencing was performed with immunoSEQ multiplex PCR; in TCRdb, only in-frame clones are kept and a portion is missing. The data show about 180,000 clones, 81% seen once. Sequencing was done on a sample of peripheral blood. The source is a woman of 80 years or more with COVID-19, enrolled during active disease.

The chain links TRBV15 to TRBJ1-2, with 10 bases aligning to TRBD1. The CDR3 has 14 residues. J was trimmed by 2 bases and V by 7 bases; bases with no gene match: 4. Per the germline V gene, CDR1 is LNHNV and CDR2 is YYDKDF (reference sequence). Written as DNA, the CDR3 is TGTGCCACCACCCGGGACAGGGGCAACTATGGCTACACCTTC. Translation gives CATTRDRGNYGYTF.

The rearrangement uses TRBV7-6 and TRBJ1-1, with 7 bases matching TRBD1. This CDR3 is built from 15 residues. Germline V CDR1 and CDR2: SGHVS, FNYEAQ. J was trimmed by 1 base and V by 4 bases; bases with no gene match: 6. For the CDR3, the DNA is TGTGCCAGCAGCTCGAGGGGGCTAAGGAACACTGAAGCTTTCTTT. Translating it yields CASSSRGLRNTEAFF.